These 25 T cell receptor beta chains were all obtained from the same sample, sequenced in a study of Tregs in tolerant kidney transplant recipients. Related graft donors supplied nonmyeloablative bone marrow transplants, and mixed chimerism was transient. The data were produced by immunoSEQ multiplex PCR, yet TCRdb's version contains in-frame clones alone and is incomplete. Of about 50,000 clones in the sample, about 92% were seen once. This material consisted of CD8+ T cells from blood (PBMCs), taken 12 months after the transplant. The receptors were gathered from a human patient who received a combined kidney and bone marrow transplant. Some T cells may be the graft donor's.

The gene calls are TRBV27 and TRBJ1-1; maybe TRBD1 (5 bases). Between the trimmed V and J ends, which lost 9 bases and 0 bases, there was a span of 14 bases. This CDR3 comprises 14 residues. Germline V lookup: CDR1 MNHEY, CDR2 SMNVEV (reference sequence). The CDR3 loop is CASFSGLLNTEAFF. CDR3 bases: TGTGCCAGTTTTTCGGGACTCCTGAACACTGAAGCTTTCTTT.

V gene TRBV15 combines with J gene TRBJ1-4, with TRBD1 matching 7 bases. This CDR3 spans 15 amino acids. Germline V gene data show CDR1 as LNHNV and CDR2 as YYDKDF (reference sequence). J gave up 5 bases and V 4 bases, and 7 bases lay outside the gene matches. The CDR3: CATSTGTVSNEKLFF. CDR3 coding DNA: TGTGCCACCAGCACCGGGACAGTGAGCAATGAAAAACTGTTTTTT.

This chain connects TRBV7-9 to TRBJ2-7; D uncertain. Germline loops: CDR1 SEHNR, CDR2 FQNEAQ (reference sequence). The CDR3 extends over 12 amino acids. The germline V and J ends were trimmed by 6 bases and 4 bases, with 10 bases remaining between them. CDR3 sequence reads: CASRSLGYEQYF. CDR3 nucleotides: TGTGCCAGCAGATCCCTCGGTTACGAGCAGTACTTC.

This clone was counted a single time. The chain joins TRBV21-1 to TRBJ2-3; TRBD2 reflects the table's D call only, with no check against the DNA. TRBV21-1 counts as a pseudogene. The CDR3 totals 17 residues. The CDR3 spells CASSKGFLSGSADTQYF. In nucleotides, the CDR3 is TGTGCCAGCAGCAAAGGGTTTCTTAGCGGGAGTGCAGATACGCAGTATTTT.

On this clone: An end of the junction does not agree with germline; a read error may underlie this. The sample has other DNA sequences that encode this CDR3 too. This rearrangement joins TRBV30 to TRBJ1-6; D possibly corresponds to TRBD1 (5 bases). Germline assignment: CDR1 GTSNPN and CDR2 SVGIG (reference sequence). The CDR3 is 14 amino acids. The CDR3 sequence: CAWASGQGYSPLHF. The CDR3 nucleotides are TGTGCCTGGGCCAGCGGGCAGGGCTATTCCCCCCTCCACTTT.

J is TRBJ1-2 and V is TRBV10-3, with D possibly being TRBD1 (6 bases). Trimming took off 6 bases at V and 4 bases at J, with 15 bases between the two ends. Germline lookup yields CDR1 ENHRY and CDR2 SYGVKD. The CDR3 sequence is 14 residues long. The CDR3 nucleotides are TGTGCCATCAGCCCCGGGGACAAAATCTATGGCTACACCTTC. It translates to CAISPGDKIYGYTF.

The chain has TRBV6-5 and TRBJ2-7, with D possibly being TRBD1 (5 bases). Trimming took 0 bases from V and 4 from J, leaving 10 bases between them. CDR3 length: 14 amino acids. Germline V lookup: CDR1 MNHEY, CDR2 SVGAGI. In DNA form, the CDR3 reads TGTGCCAGCAGTTACTCGGAAGGGGTATACGAGCAGTACTTC. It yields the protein CASSYSEGVYEQYF.

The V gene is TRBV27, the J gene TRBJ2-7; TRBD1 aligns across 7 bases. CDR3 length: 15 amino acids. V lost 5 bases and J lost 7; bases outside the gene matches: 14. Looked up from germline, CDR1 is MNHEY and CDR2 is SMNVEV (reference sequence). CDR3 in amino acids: CASSVSRDSLWEQYF. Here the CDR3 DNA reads TGTGCCAGCAGTGTGTCCCGGGACAGCTTGTGGGAGCAGTACTTC.

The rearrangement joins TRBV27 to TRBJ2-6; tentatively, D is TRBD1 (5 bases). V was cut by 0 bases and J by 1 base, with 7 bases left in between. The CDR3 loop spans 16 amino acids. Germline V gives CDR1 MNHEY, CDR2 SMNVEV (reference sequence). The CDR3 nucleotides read TGTGCCAGCAGTTTATCCACAGGTTCTGGGGCCAACGTCCTGACTTTC. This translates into CASSLSTGSGANVLTF.

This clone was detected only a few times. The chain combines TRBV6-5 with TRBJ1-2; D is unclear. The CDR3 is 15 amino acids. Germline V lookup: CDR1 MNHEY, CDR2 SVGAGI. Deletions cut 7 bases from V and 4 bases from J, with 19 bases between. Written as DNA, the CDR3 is TGTGCCAGCATTCGATACATAGAGGAAAGCTATGGCTACACCTTC. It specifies CASIRYIEESYGYTF.

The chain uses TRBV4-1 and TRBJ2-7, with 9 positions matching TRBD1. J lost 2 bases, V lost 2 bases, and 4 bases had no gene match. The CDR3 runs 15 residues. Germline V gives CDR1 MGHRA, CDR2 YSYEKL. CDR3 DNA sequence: TGCGCCAGCAGCCAAACAGGGGGCCCCACCTACGAGCAGTACTTC. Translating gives CASSQTGGPTYEQYF.

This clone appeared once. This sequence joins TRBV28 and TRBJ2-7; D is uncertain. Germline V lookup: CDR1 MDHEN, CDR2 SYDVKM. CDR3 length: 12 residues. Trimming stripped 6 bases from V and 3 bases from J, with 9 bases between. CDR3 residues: CASSLDSYEQYF. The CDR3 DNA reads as TGTGCCAGCAGCCTAGATAGCTACGAGCAGTACTTC.

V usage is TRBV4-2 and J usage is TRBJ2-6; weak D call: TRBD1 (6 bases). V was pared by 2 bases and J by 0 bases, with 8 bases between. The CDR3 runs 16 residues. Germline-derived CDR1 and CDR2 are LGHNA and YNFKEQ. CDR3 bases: TGTGCCAGCAGCCAACGCAGGGGCTCTGGGGCCAACGTCCTGACTTTC. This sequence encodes CASSQRRGSGANVLTF.

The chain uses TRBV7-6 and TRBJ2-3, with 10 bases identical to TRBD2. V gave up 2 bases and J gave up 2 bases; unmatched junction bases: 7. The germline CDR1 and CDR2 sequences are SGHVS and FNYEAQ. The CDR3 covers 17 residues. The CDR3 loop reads CASSLLGTSAITDTQYF. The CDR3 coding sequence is TGTGCCAGCAGCTTATTGGGGACTAGCGCCATCACAGATACGCAGTATTTT.

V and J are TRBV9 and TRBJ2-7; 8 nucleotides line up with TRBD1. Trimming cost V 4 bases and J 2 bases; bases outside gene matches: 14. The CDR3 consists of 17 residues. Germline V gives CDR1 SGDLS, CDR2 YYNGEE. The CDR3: CASSPEGNGRGPYEQYF. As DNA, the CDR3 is TGTGCCAGCAGCCCAGAGGGGAATGGCAGGGGGCCCTACGAGCAGTACTTC.

The CDR3 loop is CASSGTGTSYEQYF. The CDR3 DNA follows: TGTGCCAGCAGTGGGACAGGGACTTCCTACGAGCAGTACTTC. The V call is TRBV9, the J call TRBJ2-7, with 9 bases identical to TRBD1. The V and J ends lost 5 bases and 1 base, in that order; junction bases with no gene match: 4. From germline, CDR1 is SGDLS and CDR2 YYNGEE. The CDR3 spans 14 residues.

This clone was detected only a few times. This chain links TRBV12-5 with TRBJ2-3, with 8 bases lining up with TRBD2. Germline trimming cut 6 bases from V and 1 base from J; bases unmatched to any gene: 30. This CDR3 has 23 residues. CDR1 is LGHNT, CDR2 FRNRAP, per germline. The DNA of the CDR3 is TGTGCTAGTGGACCCCCGGGACTAGGCCCCTCACAATTTGGTTCACCTGGCACAGATACGCAGTATTTT. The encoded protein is CASGPPGLGPSQFGSPGTDTQYF.

The CDR3 region is CSVFYYNEQFF. CDR3 DNA: TGCAGCGTTTTCTACTACAATGAGCAGTTCTTC. V and J are TRBV29-1 and TRBJ2-1; D not certain. V was shortened by 5 bases and J by 3 bases, with 5 bases between the two germline ends. The CDR3 loop spans 11 amino acids. Germline CDR1 SQVTM, CDR2 ANQGSEA.

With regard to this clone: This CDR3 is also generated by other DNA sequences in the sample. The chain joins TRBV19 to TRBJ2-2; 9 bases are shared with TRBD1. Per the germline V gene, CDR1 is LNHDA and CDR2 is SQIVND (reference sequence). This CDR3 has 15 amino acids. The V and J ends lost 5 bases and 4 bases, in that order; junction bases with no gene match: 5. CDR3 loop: CASSSRQGGTGELFF. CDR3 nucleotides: TGTGCCAGTAGTTCTCGACAGGGGGGCACCGGGGAGCTGTTTTTT.

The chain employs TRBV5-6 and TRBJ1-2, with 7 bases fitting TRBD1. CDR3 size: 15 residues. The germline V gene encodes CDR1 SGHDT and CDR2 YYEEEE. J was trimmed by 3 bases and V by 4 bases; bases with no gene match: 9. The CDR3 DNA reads TGTGCCAGCAGCCCTCTTCTCGACAGGGACTATGGCTACACCTTC. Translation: CASSPLLDRDYGYTF.

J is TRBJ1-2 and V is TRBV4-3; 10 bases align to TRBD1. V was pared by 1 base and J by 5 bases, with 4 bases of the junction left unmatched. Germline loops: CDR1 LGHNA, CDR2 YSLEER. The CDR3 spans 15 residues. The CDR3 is CASSQGQGAWYGYTF. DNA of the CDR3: TGCGCCAGCAGCCAAGGACAGGGGGCCTGGTATGGCTACACCTTC.

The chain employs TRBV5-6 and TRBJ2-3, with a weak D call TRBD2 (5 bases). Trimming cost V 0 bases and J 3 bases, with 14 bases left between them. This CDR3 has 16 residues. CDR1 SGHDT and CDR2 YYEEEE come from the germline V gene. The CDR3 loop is CASSLVTSPGTDTQYF. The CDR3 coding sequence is TGTGCCAGCAGCTTGGTGACATCCCCGGGGACAGATACGCAGTATTTT.

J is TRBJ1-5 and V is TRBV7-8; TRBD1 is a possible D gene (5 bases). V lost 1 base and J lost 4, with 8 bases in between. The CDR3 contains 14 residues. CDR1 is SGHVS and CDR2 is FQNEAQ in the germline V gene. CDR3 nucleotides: TGTGCCAGCAGCTTAGGCAGGGTTAATCAGCCCCAGCATTTT. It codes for CASSLGRVNQPQHF.

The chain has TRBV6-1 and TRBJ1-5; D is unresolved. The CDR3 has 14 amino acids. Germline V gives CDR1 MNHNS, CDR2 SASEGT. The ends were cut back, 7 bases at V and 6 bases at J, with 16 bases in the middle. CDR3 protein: CASTLRGLAQPQHF. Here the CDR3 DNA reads TGTGCCAGCACCCTTCGCGGCTTGGCTCAGCCCCAGCATTTT.

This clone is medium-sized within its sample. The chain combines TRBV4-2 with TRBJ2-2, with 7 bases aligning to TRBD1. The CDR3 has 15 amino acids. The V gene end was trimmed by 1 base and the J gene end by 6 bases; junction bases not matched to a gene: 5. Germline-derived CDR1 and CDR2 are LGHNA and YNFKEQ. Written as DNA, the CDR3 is TGTGCCAGCAGCCAAGGACAGGGAATATCCGGGGAGCTGTTTTTT. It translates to CASSQGQGISGELFF.